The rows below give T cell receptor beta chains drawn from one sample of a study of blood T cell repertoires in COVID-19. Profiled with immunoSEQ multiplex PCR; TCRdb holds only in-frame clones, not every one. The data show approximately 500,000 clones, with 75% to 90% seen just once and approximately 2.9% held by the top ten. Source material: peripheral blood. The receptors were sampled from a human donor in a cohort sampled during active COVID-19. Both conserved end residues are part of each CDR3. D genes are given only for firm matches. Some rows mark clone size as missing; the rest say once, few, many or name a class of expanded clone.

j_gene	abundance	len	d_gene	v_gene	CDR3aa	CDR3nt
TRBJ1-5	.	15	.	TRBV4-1	CASSQDNRPGQPQHF	TGCGCCAGCAGCCAAGATAACAGGCCGGGTCAGCCCCAGCATTTT
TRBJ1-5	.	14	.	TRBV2	CASSGSEDSQPQHF	TGTGCCAGCAGTGGTTCAGAGGATTCCCAGCCCCAGCATTTT
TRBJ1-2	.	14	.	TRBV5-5	CASSFPGDYGGYTF	TGTGCCAGCAGCTTCCCGGGTGATTATGGTGGCTACACCTTC
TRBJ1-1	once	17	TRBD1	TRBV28	CASSPYRADRGNTEAFF	TGTGCCAGCAGTCCATATAGGGCGGACAGGGGGAACACTGAAGCTTTCTTT
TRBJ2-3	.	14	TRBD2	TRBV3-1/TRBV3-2	CASSHGLASDTQYF	TGTGCCAGCAGCCACGGACTAGCGTCCGATACGCAGTATTTT
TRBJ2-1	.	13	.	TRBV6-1	CASSEQSYNEQFF	TGTGCCAGCAGTGAACAGTCGTACAATGAGCAGTTCTTC
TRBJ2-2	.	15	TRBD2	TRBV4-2	CASSQTSGNTGELFF	TGTGCCAGCAGCCAAACTAGCGGGAACACCGGGGAGCTGTTTTTT
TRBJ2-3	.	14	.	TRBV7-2	CASSPSTDTDTQYF	TGTGCCAGCAGCCCGAGTACAGACACAGATACGCAGTATTTT
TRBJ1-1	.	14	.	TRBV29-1	CSVEDRPLNTEAFF	TGCAGCGTTGAAGATCGTCCCCTGAACACTGAAGCTTTCTTT
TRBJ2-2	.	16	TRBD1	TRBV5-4	CASSFPTGRGTGELFF	TGTGCCAGCAGCTTCCCGACAGGGAGAGGGACCGGGGAGCTGTTTTTT
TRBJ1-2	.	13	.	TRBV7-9	CASSLPRPHGYTF	TGTGCCAGCAGCTTACCGCGTCCGCATGGCTACACCTTC
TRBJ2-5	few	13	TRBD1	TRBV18	CASSPTGTETQYF	TGTGCCAGCTCACCGACAGGGACCGAGACCCAGTACTTC
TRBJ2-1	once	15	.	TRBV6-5	CASRGHIGGYNEQFF	TGTGCCAGCAGGGGGCATATAGGGGGATACAATGAGCAGTTCTTC
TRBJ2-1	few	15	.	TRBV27	CASSLLVQRINEQFF	TGTGCCAGCAGTTTATTAGTCCAGCGGATCAATGAGCAGTTCTTC
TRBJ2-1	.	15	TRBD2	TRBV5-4	CASSLVSGSYNEQFF	TGTGCCAGCAGCTTGGTTAGCGGGTCCTACAATGAGCAGTTCTTC
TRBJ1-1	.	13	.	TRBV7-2	CASSVDSYTEAFF	TGTGCCAGCAGCGTAGACAGCTACACTGAAGCTTTCTTT
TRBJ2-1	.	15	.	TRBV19	CATSSGTNSYNEQFF	TGTGCCACCTCCTCCGGGACAAATTCCTACAATGAGCAGTTCTTC
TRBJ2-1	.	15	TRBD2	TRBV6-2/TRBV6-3	CASSRLAGGYNEQFF	TGTGCCAGCAGCCGGCTAGCGGGAGGGTACAATGAGCAGTTCTTC
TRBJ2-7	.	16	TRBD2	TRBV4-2	CASSQGTGGAPPEQYF	TGTGCCAGCAGCCAAGGGACGGGGGGGGCTCCCCCCGAGCAGTACTTC
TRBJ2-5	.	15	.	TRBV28	CASSSPSAGQETQYF	TGTGCCAGCAGTTCCCCCTCGGCAGGTCAAGAGACCCAGTACTTC
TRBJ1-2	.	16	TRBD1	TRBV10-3	CAISEVLGGGNYGYTF	TGTGCCATCAGTGAAGTCCTAGGAGGGGGCAACTATGGCTACACCTTC
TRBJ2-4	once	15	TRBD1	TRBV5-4	CASSLVYQGENIQYF	TGTGCCAGCAGCTTGGTTTACCAGGGGGAAAACATTCAGTACTTC
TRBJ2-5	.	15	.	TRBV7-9	CASSLTAGGQETQYF	TGTGCCAGCAGCTTAACGGCAGGGGGGCAAGAGACCCAGTACTTC
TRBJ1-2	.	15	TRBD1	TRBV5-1	CASSLGTGGSYGYTF	TGCGCCAGCAGCTTGGGGACAGGGGGCAGCTATGGCTACACCTTC
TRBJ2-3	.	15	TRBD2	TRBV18	CASSLREGVTDTQYF	TGTGCCAGCTCACTCCGGGAGGGCGTCACAGATACGCAGTATTTT
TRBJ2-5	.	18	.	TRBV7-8	CASRPPSPSSSGRTTQYF	TGTGCCAGCAGACCCCCCTCCCCCTCTTCGAGCGGCAGGACGACCCAGTACTTC
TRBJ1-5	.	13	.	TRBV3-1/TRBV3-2	CASSQDRGKPQHF	TGTGCCAGCAGCCAAGATCGGGGGAAGCCCCAGCATTTT
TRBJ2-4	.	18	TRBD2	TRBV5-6	CASSLAGLAGGAKNIQYF	TGTGCCAGCAGCTTGGCCGGACTAGCGGGAGGAGCCAAAAACATTCAGTACTTC
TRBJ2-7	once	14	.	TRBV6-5	CASSYERGAYEQYF	TGTGCCAGCAGTTATGAGCGCGGTGCCTACGAGCAGTACTTC
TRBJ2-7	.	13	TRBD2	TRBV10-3	CAMGAGVFDEQYF	TGTGCCATGGGAGCGGGAGTTTTTGACGAGCAGTACTTC
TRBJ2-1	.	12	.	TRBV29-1	CSGRATYNEQFF	TGCAGCGGGAGGGCCACATACAATGAGCAGTTCTTC
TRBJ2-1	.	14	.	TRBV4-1	CASTARRGEGEQFF	TGCGCCAGCACCGCCCGGCGGGGCGAGGGTGAGCAGTTCTTC
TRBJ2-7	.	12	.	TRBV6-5	CASSKWANEQYF	TGTGCCAGCAGCAAATGGGCTAACGAGCAGTACTTC
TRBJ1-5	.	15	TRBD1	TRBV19	CASSIGQGGNQPQHF	TGTGCCAGTAGTATCGGACAGGGGGGCAATCAGCCCCAGCATTTT
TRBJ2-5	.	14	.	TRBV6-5	CASSYTRRRETQYF	TGTGCCAGCAGTTACACGAGGAGAAGAGAGACCCAGTACTTC
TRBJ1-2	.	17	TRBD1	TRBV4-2	CASSQEPQGAGRYGYTF	TGTGCCAGCAGCCAAGAACCCCAGGGGGCGGGTAGGTATGGCTACACCTTC
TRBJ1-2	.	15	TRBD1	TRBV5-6	CASSRSTTGNYGYTF	TGTGCCAGCAGCCGATCAACGACAGGGAACTATGGCTACACCTTC
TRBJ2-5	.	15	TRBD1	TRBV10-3	CAISEGTGRQETQYF	TGTGCCATCAGTGAAGGGACAGGGCGGCAAGAGACCCAGTACTTC
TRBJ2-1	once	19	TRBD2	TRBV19	CASSIDSRSSGRAYNEQFF	TGTGCCAGTAGTATAGATTCTCGAAGTAGCGGGAGGGCCTACAATGAGCAGTTCTTC
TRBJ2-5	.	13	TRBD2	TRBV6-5	CASRPPGTSALYF	TGTGCCAGCCGCCCTCCCGGGACTAGCGCGTTGTACTTC
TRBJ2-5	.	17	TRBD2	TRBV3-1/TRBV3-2	CASSQAQRGAGVETQYF	TGTGCCAGCAGCCAAGCCCAAAGGGGAGCGGGAGTAGAGACCCAGTACTTC
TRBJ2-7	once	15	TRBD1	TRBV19	CASTRGQGISYEQYF	TGTGCCAGTACAAGGGGACAGGGGATTTCCTACGAGCAGTACTTC
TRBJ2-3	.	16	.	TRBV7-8	CASSSREGHLTDTQYF	TGTGCCAGCAGCTCAAGAGAGGGACACTTAACAGATACGCAGTATTTT
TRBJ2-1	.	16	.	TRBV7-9	CASSLIRTTSYNEQFF	TGTGCCAGCAGCTTAATCAGGACAACCTCCTACAATGAGCAGTTCTTC
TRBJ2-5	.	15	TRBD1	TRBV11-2	CASSPQGALQETQYF	TGTGCCAGCAGCCCCCAGGGGGCTTTACAAGAGACCCAGTACTTC
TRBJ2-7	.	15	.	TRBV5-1	CASSLANGPNYEQYF	TGCGCCAGCAGCTTGGCCAATGGCCCGAACTACGAGCAGTACTTC
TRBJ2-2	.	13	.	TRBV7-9	CASSQGGTGELFF	TGTGCCAGCAGCCAGGGAGGTACCGGGGAGCTGTTTTTT
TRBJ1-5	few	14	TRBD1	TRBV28	CASSLGQGVLFQHF	TGTGCCAGCAGTTTAGGACAGGGGGTTCTCTTCCAGCATTTT
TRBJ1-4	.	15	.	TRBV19	CASSMHSTTNEKLFF	TGTGCCAGTAGTATGCACAGCACAACTAATGAAAAACTGTTTTTT
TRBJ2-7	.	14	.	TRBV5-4	CASSLGDRTYEQYF	TGTGCCAGCAGCTTAGGTGACAGAACCTACGAGCAGTACTTC
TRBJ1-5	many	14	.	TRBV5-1	CASSLSGAGQPQHF	TGCGCCAGCAGCTTGTCAGGGGCAGGACAGCCCCAGCATTTT
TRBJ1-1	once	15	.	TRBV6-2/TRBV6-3	CASSYSGARLLAAFF	TGTGCCAGCAGTTACTCGGGGGCACGTTTATTAGCAGCTTTCTTT
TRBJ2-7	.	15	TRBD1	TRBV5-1	CASSLPKTGLYEQYF	TGCGCCAGCAGCTTGCCGAAGACAGGGCTCTACGAGCAGTACTTC